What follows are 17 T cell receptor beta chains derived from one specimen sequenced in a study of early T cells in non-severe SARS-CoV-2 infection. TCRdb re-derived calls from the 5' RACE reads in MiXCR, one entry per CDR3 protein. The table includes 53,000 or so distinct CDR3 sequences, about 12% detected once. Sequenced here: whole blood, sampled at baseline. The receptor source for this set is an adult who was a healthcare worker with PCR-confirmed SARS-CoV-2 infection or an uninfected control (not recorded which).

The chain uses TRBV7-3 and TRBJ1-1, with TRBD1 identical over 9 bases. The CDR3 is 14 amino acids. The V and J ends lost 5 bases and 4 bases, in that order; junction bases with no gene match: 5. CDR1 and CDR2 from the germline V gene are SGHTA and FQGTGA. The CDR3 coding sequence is TGTGCCAGCAGCAAGGACAGGGGAGGCACTGAAGCTTTCTTT. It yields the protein CASSKDRGGTEAFF. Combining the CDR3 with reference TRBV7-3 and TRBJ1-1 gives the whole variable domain GAGVSQTPSNKVTEKGKYVELRCDPISGHTALYWYRQSLGQGPEFLIYFQGTGAADDSGLPNDRFFAVRPEGSVSTLKIQRTERGDSAVYLCASSKDRGGTEAFFGQGTRLTVV.

The CDR3 coding sequence is TGTGCCAGCAGCCGAATGGGAGGACCCTACGAGCAGTACTTC. Translated, it gives CASSRMGGPYEQYF. This chain joins TRBV28 and TRBJ2-7; the D gene is possibly TRBD2 (6 bases). The CDR3 runs 14 residues. Trimming pared 6 bases from V and 2 bases from J, leaving 14 bases between. The germline V gene has CDR1 MDHEN and CDR2 SYDVKM.

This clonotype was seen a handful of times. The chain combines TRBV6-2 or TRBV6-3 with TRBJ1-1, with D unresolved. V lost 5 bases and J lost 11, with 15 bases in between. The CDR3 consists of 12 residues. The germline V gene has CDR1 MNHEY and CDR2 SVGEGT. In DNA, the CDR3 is TGTGCCAGCAGTGCCTTAGATGGGAAGGCTTTCTTT. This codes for CASSALDGKAFF.

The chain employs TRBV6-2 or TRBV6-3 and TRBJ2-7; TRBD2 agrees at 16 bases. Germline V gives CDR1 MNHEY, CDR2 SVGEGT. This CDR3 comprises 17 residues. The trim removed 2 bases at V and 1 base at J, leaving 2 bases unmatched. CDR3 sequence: CASSYGTSGRDSYEQYF. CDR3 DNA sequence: TGTGCCAGCAGTTACGGGACTAGCGGGAGGGATTCCTACGAGCAGTACTTC.

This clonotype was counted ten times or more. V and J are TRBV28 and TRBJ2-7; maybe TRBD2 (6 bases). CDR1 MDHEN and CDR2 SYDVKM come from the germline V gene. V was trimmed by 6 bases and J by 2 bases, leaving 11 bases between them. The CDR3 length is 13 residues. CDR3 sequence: CASRPTGAYEQYF. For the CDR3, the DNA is TGTGCCAGCAGACCTACGGGGGCCTACGAGCAGTACTTC.

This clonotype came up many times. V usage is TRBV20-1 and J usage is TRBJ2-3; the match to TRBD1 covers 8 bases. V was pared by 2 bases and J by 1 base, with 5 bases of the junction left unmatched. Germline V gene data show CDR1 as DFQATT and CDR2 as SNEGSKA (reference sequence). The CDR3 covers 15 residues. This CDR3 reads CSARSQDRGTDTQYF. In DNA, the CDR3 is TGCAGTGCTAGATCCCAGGACAGGGGCACAGATACGCAGTATTTT.

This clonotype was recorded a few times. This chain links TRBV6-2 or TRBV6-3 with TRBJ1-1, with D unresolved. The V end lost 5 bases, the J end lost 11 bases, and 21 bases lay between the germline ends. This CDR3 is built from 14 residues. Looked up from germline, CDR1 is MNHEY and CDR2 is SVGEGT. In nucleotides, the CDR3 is TGTGCCAGCAGTGAACTACTCCCCTCGGAGGCCGCTTTCTTT. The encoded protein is CASSELLPSEAAFF.

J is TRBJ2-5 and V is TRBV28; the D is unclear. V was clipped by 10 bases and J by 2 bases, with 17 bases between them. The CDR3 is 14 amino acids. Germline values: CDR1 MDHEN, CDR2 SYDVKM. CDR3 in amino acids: CATHNGRGQETQYF. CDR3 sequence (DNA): TGTGCCACCCATAACGGTAGAGGTCAAGAGACCCAGTACTTC.

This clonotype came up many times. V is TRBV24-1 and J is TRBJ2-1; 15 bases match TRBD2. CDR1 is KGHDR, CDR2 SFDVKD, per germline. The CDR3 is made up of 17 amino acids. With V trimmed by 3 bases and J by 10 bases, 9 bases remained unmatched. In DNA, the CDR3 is TGTGCCACCAGTGATGCTGGGGGGACTAGCGGGAGGAGAGAGCAGTTCTTC. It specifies CATSDAGGTSGRREQFF.

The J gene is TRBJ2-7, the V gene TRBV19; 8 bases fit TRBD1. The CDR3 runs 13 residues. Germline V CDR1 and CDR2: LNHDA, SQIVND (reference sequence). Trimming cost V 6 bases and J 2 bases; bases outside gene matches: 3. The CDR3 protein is CASSGDRTYEQYF. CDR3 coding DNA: TGTGCCAGTAGCGGGGACAGGACCTACGAGCAGTACTTC.

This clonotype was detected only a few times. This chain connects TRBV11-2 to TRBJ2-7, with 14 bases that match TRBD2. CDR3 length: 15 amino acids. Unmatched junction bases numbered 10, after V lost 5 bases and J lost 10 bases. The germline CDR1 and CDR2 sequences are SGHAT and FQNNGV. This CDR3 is CASSGTGTSGRPQYF. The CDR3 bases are TGTGCCAGCAGCGGAACCGGGACTAGCGGGAGACCCCAGTACTTC.

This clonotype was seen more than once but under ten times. CDR3 nucleotide sequence: TGCGCCAGCAGCCCCACGACAGGGAAAAACATTCAGTACTTC. Its translation is CASSPTTGKNIQYF. This rearrangement joins TRBV5-1 to TRBJ2-4, with 7 nucleotides matching TRBD1. Per germline, CDR1 SGHRS and CDR2 YFSETQ. The trim removed 4 bases at V and 4 bases at J, leaving 5 bases unmatched. The CDR3 has 14 residues.

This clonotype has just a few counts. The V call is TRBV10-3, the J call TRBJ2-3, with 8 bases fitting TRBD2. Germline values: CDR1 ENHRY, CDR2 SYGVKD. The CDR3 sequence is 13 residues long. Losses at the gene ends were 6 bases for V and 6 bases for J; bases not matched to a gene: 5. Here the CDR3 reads CAISSGSMDTQYF. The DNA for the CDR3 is TGTGCCATCAGCAGCGGGAGCATGGATACGCAGTATTTT.

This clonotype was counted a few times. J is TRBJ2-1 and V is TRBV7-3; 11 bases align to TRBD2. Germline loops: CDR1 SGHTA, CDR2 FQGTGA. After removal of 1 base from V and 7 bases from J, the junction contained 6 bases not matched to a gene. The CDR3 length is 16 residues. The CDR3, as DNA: TGTGCCAGCAGCTTAATGGGGACTAGCGGAGCAAATGAGCAGTTCTTC. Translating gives CASSLMGTSGANEQFF.

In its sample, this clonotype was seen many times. In DNA form, the CDR3 reads TGTGCCAGCTCACCACCGGCGAGGCAGAACTTCAATGAGCAGTTCTTC. It codes for CASSPPARQNFNEQFF. The genes are TRBV18 and TRBJ2-1; D is unclear. V shed 0 bases and J shed 6 bases, with 15 bases lying between them. This CDR3 is built from 16 residues. Germline lookup yields CDR1 KGHSH and CDR2 LQKENI.

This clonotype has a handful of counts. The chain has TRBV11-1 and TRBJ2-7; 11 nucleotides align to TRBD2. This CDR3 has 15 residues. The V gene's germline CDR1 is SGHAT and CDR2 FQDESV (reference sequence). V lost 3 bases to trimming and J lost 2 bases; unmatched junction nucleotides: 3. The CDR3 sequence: CASSLGTSGTYEQYF. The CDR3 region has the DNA TGTGCCAGCAGCTTGGGGACTAGCGGAACCTACGAGCAGTACTTC.

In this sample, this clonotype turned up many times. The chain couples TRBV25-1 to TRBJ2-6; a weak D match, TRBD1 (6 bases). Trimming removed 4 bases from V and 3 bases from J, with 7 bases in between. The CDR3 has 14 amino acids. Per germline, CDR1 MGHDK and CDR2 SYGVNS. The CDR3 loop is CASSAGDGANVLTF. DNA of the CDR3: TGTGCCAGCAGTGCAGGGGATGGGGCCAACGTCCTGACTTTC.